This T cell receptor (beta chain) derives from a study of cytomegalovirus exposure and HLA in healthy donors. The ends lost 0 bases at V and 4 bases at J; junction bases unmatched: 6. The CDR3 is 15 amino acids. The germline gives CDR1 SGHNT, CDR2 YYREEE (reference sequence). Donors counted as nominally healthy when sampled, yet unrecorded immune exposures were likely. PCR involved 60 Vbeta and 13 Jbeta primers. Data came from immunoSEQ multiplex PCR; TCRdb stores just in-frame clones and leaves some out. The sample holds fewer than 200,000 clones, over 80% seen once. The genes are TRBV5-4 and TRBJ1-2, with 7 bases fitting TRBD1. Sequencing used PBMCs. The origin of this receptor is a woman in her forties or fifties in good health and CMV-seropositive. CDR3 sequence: CASSLVRDSFYGYTF. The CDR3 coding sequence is TGTGCCAGCAGCTTGGTACGGGACAGTTTCTATGGCTACACCTTC.